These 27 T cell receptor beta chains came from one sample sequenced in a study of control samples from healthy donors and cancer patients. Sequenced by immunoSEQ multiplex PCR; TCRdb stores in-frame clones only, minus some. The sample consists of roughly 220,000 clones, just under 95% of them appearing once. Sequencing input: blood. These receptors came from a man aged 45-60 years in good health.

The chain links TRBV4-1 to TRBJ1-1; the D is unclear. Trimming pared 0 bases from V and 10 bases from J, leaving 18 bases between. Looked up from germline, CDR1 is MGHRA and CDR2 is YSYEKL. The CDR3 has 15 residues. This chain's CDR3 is CASSQDRGATPRAFF. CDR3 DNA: TGCGCCAGCAGCCAAGATCGGGGAGCCACCCCACGAGCTTTCTTT.

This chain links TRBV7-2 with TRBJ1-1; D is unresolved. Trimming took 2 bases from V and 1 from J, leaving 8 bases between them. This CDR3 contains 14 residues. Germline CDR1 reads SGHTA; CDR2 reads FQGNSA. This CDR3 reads CASSLTATNTEAFF. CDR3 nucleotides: TGTGCCAGCAGCTTAACAGCGACGAACACTGAAGCTTTCTTT. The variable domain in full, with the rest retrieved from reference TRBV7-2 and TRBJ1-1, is GAGVSQSPSNKVTEKGKDVELRCDPISGHTALYWYRQSLGQGLEFLIYFQGNSAPDKSGLPSDRFSAERTGGSVSTLTIQRTQQEDSAVYLCASSLTATNTEAFFGQGTRLTVV.

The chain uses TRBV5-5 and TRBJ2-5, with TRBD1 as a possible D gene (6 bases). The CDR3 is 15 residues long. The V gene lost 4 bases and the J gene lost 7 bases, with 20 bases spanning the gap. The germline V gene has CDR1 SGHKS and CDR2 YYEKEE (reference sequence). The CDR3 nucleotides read TGTGCCAGCAGCCTCGTTGGCAGGGGTGGGGGGACCCAGTACTTC. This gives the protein CASSLVGRGGGTQYF.

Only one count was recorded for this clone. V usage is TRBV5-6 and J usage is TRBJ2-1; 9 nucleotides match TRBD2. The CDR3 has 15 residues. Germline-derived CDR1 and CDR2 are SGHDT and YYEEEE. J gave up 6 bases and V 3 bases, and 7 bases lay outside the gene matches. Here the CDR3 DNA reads TGTGCCAGCAGCTCCTGGCAAGCGGGGGGCAATGAGCAGTTCTTC. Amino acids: CASSSWQAGGNEQFF.

The CDR3 here is CASSYEGVEAFF. The CDR3 DNA follows: TGTGCCAGCAGTTATGAGGGGGTTGAAGCTTTCTTT. The chain couples TRBV6-5 to TRBJ1-1; D perhaps matches TRBD1 (6 bases). With 3 bases removed from V and 7 bases from J, the gap between germline ends came to 9 bases. The CDR3 sequence is 12 residues long. Germline CDR1 reads MNHEY; CDR2 reads SVGAGI.

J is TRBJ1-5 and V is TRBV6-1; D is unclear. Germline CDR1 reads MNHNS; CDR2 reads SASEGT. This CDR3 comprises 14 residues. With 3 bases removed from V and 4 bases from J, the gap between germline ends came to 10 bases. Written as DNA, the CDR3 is TGTGCCAGCAGTGACACGGGGTGGAATCAGCCCCAGCATTTT. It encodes CASSDTGWNQPQHF.

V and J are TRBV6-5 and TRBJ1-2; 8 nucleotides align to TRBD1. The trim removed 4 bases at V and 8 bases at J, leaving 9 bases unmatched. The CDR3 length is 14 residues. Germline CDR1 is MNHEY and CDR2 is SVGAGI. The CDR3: CASSSFGQGGGYTF. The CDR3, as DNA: TGTGCCAGCAGTTCCTTTGGACAGGGCGGCGGCTACACCTTC.

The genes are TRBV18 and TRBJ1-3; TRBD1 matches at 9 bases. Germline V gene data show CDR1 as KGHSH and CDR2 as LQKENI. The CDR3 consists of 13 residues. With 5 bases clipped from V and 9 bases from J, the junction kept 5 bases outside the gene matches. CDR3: CASSAQQGATIYF. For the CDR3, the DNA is TGTGCCAGCTCAGCCCAACAGGGGGCCACCATATATTTT.

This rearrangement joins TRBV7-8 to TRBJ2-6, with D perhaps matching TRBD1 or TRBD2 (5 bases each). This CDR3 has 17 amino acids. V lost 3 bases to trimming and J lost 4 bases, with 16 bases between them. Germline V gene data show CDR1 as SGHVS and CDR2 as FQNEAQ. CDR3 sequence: CASSFTGRGVGANVLTF. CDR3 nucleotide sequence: TGTGCCAGCAGCTTCACGGGGCGAGGGGTCGGGGCCAACGTCCTGACTTTC.

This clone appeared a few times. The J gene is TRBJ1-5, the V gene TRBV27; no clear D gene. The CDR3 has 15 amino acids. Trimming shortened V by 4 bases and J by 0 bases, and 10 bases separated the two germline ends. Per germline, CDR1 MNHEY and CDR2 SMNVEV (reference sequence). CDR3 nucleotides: TGTGCCAGCAGTTACAAGAGTAATAGCAATCAGCCCCAGCATTTT. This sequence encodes CASSYKSNSNQPQHF.

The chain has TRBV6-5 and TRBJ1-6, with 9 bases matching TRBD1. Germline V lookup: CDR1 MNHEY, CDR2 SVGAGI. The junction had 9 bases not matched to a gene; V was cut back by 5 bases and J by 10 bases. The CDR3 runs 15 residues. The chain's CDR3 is CASSREGQGSSPLHF. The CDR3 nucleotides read TGTGCCAGCAGTAGAGAGGGACAGGGATCCTCACCCCTCCACTTT.

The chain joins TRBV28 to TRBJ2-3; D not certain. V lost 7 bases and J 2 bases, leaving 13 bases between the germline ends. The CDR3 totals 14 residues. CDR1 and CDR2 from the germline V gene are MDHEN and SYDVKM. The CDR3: CASIPGYYTDTQYF. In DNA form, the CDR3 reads TGTGCCAGCATCCCTGGGTATTACACAGATACGCAGTATTTT.

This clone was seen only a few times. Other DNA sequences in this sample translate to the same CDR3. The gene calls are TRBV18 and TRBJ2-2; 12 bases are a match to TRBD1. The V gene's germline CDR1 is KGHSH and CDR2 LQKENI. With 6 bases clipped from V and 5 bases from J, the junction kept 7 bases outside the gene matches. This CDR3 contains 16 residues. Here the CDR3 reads CASSRPGQGATGELFF. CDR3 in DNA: TGTGCCAGCTCCCGGCCGGGACAGGGGGCAACCGGGGAGCTGTTTTTT.

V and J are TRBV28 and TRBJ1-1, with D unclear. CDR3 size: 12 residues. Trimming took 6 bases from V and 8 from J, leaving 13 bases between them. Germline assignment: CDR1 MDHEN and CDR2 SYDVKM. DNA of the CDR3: TGTGCCAGCAGGCGATATCCACGAGAAGCTTTCTTT. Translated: CASRRYPREAFF.

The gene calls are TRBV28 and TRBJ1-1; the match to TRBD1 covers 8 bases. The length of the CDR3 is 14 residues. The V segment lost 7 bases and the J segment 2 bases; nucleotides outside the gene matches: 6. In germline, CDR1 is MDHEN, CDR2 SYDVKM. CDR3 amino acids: CASIAGQVNTEAFF. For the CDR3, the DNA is TGTGCCAGCATTGCGGGACAGGTAAACACTGAAGCTTTCTTT.

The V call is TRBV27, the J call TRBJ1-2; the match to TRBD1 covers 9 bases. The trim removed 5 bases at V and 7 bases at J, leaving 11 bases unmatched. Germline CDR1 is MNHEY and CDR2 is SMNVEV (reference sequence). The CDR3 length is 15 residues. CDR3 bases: TGTGCCAGCAGTACAGGGGGCGCGATAAGCAGTGGCTACACCTTC. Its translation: CASSTGGAISSGYTF.

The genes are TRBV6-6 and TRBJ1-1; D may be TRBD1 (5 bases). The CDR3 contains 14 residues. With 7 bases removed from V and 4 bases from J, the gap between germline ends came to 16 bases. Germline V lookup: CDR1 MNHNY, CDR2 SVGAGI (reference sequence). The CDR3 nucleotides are TGTGCCAGCATCGTAGGGGTTCGGGGCACTGAAGCTTTCTTT. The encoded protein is CASIVGVRGTEAFF.

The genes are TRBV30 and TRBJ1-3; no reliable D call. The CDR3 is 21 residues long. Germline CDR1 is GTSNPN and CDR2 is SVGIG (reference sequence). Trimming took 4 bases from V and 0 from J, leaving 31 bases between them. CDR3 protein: CAWKTRGADLTARVSGNTIYF. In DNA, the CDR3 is TGTGCCTGGAAGACGCGAGGAGCGGATCTCACTGCCCGGGTCTCTGGAAACACCATATATTTT.

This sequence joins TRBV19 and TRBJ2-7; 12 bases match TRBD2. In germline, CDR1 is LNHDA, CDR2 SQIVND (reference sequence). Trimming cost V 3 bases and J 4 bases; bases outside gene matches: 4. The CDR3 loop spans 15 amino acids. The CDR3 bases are TGTGCCAGTAGTATTCAACTAGCGGGGGGATACGAGCAGTACTTC. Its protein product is CASSIQLAGGYEQYF.

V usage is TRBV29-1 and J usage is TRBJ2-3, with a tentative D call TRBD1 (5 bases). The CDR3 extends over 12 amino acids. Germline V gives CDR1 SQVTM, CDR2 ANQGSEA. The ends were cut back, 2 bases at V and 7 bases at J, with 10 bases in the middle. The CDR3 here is CSVEKSGNTQYF. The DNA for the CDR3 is TGCAGCGTTGAAAAGTCAGGGAATACGCAGTATTTT.

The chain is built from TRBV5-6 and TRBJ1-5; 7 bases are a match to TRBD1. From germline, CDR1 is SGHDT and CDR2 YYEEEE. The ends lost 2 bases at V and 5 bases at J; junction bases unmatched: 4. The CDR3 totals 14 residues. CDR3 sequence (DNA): TGTGCCAGCAGCTTTTATCAGGGGGATCAGCCCCAGCATTTT. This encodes CASSFYQGDQPQHF. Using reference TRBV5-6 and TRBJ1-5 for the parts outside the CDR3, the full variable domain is DAGVTQSPTHLIKTRGQQVTLRCSPKSGHDTVSWYQQALGQGPQFIFQYYEEEERQRGNFPDRFSGHQFPNYSSELNVNALLLGDSALYLCASSFYQGDQPQHFGDGTRLSIL.

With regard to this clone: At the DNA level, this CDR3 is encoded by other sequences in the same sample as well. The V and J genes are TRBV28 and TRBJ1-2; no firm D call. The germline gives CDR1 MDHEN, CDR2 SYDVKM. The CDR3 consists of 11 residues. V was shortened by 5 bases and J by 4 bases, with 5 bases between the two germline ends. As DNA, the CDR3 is TGTGCCAGCAGTCCGGGCTATGGCTACACCTTC. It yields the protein CASSPGYGYTF.

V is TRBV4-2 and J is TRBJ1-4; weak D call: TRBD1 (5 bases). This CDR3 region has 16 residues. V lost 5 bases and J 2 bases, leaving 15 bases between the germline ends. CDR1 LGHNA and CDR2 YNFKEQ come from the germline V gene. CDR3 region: CASSEQVDRTNEKLFF. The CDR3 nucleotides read TGTGCCAGCAGCGAACAGGTGGATAGGACTAATGAAAAACTGTTTTTT.

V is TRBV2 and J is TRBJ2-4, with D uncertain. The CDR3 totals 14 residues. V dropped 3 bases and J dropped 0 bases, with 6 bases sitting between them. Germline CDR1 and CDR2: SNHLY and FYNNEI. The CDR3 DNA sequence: TGTGCCAGCAGTGACATACTAGCCAAAAACATTCAGTACTTC. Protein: CASSDILAKNIQYF.

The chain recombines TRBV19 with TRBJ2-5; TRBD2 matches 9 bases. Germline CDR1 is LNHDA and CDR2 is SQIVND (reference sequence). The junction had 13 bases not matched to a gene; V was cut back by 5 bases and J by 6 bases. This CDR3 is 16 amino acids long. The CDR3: CASSPLGAGGLQTQYF. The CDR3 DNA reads TGTGCCAGTAGTCCCCTAGGCGCGGGGGGGTTACAGACCCAGTACTTC.

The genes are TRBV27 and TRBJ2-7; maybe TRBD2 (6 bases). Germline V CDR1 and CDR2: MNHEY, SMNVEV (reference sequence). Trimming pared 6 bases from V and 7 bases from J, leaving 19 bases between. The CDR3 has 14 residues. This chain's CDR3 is CASRPIRLAGEQYF. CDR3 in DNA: TGTGCCAGCAGACCGATTCGGCTGGCGGGGGAGCAGTACTTC.

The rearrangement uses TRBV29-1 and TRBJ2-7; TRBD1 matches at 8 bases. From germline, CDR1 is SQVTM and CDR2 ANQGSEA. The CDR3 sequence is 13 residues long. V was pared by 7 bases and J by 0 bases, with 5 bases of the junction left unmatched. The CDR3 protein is CSAWTGSSYEQYF. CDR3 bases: TGCAGCGCCTGGACAGGGAGCTCCTACGAGCAGTACTTC.